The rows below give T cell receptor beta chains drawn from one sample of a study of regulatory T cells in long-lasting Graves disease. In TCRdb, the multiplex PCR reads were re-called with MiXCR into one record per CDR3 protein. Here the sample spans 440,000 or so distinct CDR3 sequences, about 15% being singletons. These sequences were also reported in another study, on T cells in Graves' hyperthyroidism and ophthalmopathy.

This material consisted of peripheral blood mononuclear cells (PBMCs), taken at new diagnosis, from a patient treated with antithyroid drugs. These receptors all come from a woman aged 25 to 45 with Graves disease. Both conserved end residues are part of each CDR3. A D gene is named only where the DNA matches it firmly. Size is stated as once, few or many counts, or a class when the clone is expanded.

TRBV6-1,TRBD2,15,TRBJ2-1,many,CASSATSGSSHEQFF,TGTGCCAGCAGTGCTACTAGCGGGAGTTCCCATGAGCAGTTCTTC
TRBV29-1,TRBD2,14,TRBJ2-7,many,CSVVTSGRRDEQYF,TGCAGCGTGGTGACTAGCGGGAGGAGGGACGAGCAGTACTTC
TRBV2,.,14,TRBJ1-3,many,CASSVEGTGNTIYF,TGTGCCAGCAGTGTCGAGGGTACTGGAAACACCATATATTTT
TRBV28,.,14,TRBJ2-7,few,CASSYQGRAYEQYF,TGTGCCAGCAGTTACCAGGGGAGGGCCTACGAGCAGTACTTC
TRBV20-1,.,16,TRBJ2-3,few,CSPLPPTRTSTDTQYF,TGCAGTCCACTCCCCCCGACTAGAACTAGCACAGATACGCAGTATTTT
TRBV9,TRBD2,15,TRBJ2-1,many,CASTIAGGTNNEQFF,TGTGCCAGCACCATAGCGGGAGGGACTAACAATGAGCAGTTCTTC
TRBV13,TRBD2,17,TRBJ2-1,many,CASSSTGSGRVKNEQFF,TGTGCCAGCAGCTCGACAGGTAGCGGGAGGGTAAAGAATGAGCAGTTCTTC
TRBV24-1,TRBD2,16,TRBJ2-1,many,CATSEYGLAGVDEQFF,TGTGCCACCAGTGAATATGGACTAGCGGGAGTTGATGAGCAGTTCTTC
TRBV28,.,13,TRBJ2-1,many,CASGRSSYNEQFF,TGTGCCAGCGGGAGGAGCTCCTACAATGAGCAGTTCTTC
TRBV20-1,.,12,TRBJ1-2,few,CSARVESRGYTF,TGCAGTGCTAGAGTGGAAAGTCGGGGCTACACCTTC
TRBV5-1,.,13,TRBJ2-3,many,CASSLVATDTQYF,TGCGCCAGCAGCTTGGTCGCCACAGATACGCAGTATTTT
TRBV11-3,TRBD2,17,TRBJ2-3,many,CASSLQAGGWSTDTQYF,TGTGCCAGCAGCTTACAGGCGGGAGGATGGAGCACAGATACGCAGTATTTT
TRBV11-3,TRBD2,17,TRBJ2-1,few,CASSFLQLAGGLGEQFF,TGTGCCAGCAGCTTCCTACAGCTAGCGGGAGGGCTCGGTGAGCAGTTCTTC
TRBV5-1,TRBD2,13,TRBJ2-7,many,CASSFRTSNEQYF,TGCGCCAGCAGCTTCAGGACTAGCAACGAGCAGTACTTC